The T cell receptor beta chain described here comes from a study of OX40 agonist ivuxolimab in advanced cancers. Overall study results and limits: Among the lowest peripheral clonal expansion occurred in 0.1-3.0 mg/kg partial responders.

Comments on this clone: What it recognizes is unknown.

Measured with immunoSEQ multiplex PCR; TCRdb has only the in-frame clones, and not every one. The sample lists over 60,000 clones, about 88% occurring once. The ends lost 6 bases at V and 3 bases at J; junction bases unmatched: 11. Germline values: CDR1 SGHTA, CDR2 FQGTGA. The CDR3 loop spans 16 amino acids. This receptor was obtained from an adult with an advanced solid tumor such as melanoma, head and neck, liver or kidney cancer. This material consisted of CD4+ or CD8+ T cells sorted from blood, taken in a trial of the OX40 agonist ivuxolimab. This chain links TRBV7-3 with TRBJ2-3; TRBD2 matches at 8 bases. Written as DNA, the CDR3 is TGTGCCAGCAGTTGGGGCGGGAGGACGTGGACAGATACGCAGTATTTT. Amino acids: CASSWGGRTWTDTQYF.